The next 32 T cell receptor beta chains were all read from a single sample in a study of T cell repertoires in cytomegalovirus infection. TCRdb passed the reads through MiXCR, listing each CDR3 protein once. The sample includes under 300,000 distinct CDR3 sequences, about 18% of them seen just once. Sequenced material: CD8+ T cells from PBMCs. The receptors stem from a human donor in good health (CMV status not recorded). Some clones in this sample may be carry-over from other donors' samples.

The chain recombines TRBV2 with TRBJ2-7; no reliable D call. V lost 3 bases and J lost 9, with 12 bases in between. This CDR3 has 12 amino acids. Germline V gene lookup returns CDR1 SNHLY and CDR2 FYNNEI. In nucleotides, the CDR3 is TGTGCCAGCAGTGATGGAACCGACGGGCAGTACTTC. Its translation is CASSDGTDGQYF.

This clonotype was detected only once. The V and J genes are TRBV19 and TRBJ2-1; 8 nucleotides align to TRBD1. CDR1 LNHDA and CDR2 SQIVND come from the germline V gene (reference sequence). The ends lost 3 bases at V and 13 bases at J; junction bases unmatched: 11. This CDR3 has 14 amino acids. In DNA, the CDR3 is TGTGCCAGTAGTATCGCGGCCAGGGGGCCCGTACAGTTCTTC. Translating gives CASSIAARGPVQFF. The whole variable domain, remainder taken from reference TRBV19 and TRBJ2-1, is DGGITQSPKYLFRKEGQNVTLSCEQNLNHDAMYWYRQDPGQGLRLIYYSQIVNDFQKGDIAEGYSVSREKKESFPLTVTSAQKNPTAFYLCASSIAARGPVQFFGPGTRLTVL.

The sample holds many counts of this clonotype. V usage is TRBV7-2 and J usage is TRBJ2-3; 10 positions match TRBD2. This CDR3 spans 20 amino acids. Germline loops: CDR1 SGHTA, CDR2 FQGNSA. With V trimmed by 3 bases and J by 2 bases, 17 bases remained unmatched. Here the CDR3 DNA reads TGTGCCAGCAGCTTTCCGAACGGTAGAGGAGCGGGGGGGCACACAGATACGCAGTATTTT. Amino acid sequence: CASSFPNGRGAGGHTDTQYF.

Only a few counts were recorded for this clonotype. This sequence joins TRBV20-1 and TRBJ2-7, with 7 bases lining up with TRBD1. Germline-derived CDR1 and CDR2 are DFQATT and SNEGSKA (reference sequence). J lost 6 bases, V lost 5 bases, and 7 bases had no gene match. The CDR3 extends over 12 amino acids. The CDR3 sequence is CSAESTGAEQYF. The CDR3 DNA follows: TGCAGTGCTGAAAGTACAGGGGCCGAGCAGTACTTC.

In its sample, this clonotype was seen many times. At one end the junction does not follow the germline gene, possibly because of a read error. The V and J genes are TRBV28 and TRBJ1-5; the D is unclear. Germline CDR1 and CDR2: MDHEN and SYDVKM. The CDR3 covers 14 residues. CDR3 sequence reads: CASSLFDSNQPQHF. DNA for the CDR3: TGTGCCAGCAGCTTATTTGACAGCAATCAGCCCCAGCATTTT.

The chain is built from TRBV5-1 and TRBJ2-1; 8 bases are shared with TRBD1. Unmatched junction bases numbered 9, after V lost 4 bases and J lost 3 bases. The CDR3 runs 16 residues. CDR1 is SGHRS and CDR2 is YFSETQ in the germline V gene. The CDR3 DNA is TGCGCCAGCAGCCCGAGGGGGACAGGTAACTACAATGAGCAGTTCTTC. It yields the protein CASSPRGTGNYNEQFF.

V is TRBV6-8 and J is TRBJ1-4; D unresolved. Germline V gene sequence: CDR1 MNHGY, CDR2 SAAAGT. The CDR3 totals 11 residues. Trimming took off 7 bases at V and 8 bases at J, with 8 bases between the two ends. CDR3 region: CASTGGEKLFF. CDR3 nucleotide sequence: TGTGCCAGCACGGGTGGGGAAAAACTGTTTTTT.

V and J are TRBV9 and TRBJ1-1; TRBD1 might be the D (5 bases). V lost 0 bases and J 1 base, leaving 7 bases between the germline ends. The CDR3 runs 14 residues. Germline values: CDR1 SGDLS, CDR2 YYNGEE. The CDR3: CASSVGDGNTEAFF. The DNA of the CDR3 is TGTGCCAGCAGCGTAGGGGACGGGAACACTGAAGCTTTCTTT. The whole variable domain, filled in from reference TRBV9 and TRBJ1-1, reads DSGVTQTPKHLITATGQRVTLRCSPRSGDLSVYWYQQSLDQGLQFLIQYYNGEERAKGNILERFSAQQFPDLHSELNLSSLELGDSALYFCASSVGDGNTEAFFGQGTRLTVV.

The V gene is TRBV10-3, the J gene TRBJ2-1; D is unclear. Germline loops: CDR1 ENHRY, CDR2 SYGVKD. Trimming stripped 3 bases from V and 10 bases from J, with 10 bases between. The CDR3 is made up of 12 amino acids. CDR3 region: CAISDGTAEQFF. CDR3 nucleotides: TGTGCCATCAGTGACGGTACGGCGGAGCAGTTCTTC.

This clonotype was counted at least ten times. The chain recombines TRBV12-3 or TRBV12-4 with TRBJ2-3; 7 nucleotides agree with TRBD1. V dropped 7 bases and J dropped 6; count of bases not matched to a gene: 7. This CDR3 comprises 13 residues. CDR3 DNA: TGTGCCAGCAATACACAGGGGACGGATACGCAGTATTTT. Translating gives CASNTQGTDTQYF.

This clonotype was detected only a few times. V and J are TRBV2 and TRBJ2-3, with D possibly matching TRBD1 (6 bases). The length of the CDR3 is 12 residues. The germline V gene has CDR1 SNHLY and CDR2 FYNNEI. V was pared by 6 bases and J by 7 bases, with 11 bases between. DNA for the CDR3: TGTGCCAGCAGGAGAGACAGGCATACGCAGTATTTT. This sequence encodes CASRRDRHTQYF.

This clonotype was detected many times. CDR3 sequence (DNA): TGTGCCAGCAGTTACGACAGGGGATTAAACACTGAAGCTTTCTTT. Its protein is CASSYDRGLNTEAFF. This rearrangement joins TRBV2 to TRBJ1-1; 8 bases line up with TRBD1. Germline CDR1 is SNHLY and CDR2 is FYNNEI. CDR3 length equals 15 residues. The trim removed 5 bases at V and 2 bases at J, leaving 7 bases unmatched.

CDR3 protein: CASSSGSWNTEAFF. CDR3 bases: TGTGCCAGCAGTTCGGGGTCGTGGAACACTGAAGCTTTCTTT. This chain uses TRBV12-3 or TRBV12-4 with TRBJ1-1, with D unclear. The V end was cut by 4 bases, the J end by 1 base, with 10 bases between. The CDR3 contains 14 residues.

This clonotype has only a few counts. The chain carries TRBV29-1 and TRBJ1-2; tentatively, D is TRBD1 (5 bases). CDR3 length equals 13 residues. V lost 3 bases, J lost 2 bases, and 10 bases lay in between. The germline V gene encodes CDR1 SQVTM and CDR2 ANQGSEA. The CDR3 coding sequence is TGCAGCGTTGATGAGGGACCCAACTATGGCTACACCTTC. Protein product: CSVDEGPNYGYTF.

This clonotype has a handful of counts. This chain connects TRBV7-3 to TRBJ2-1; 9 bases are a match to TRBD1. V trimming: 0 bases; J trimming: 7 bases; junction bases outside the gene matches: 7. The CDR3 is 16 residues long. CDR1 and CDR2 from the germline V gene are SGHTA and FQGTGA. CDR3 sequence reads: CASSLTGQGFWNEQFF. CDR3 nucleotide sequence: TGTGCCAGCAGCTTAACTGGACAGGGGTTTTGGAATGAGCAGTTCTTC.

The chain couples TRBV14 to TRBJ2-7; the D is unclear. CDR3 length: 14 amino acids. Trimming cost V 0 bases and J 4 bases, with 10 bases left between them. Per germline, CDR1 SGHDN and CDR2 FVKESK. CDR3 region: CASSQDPKGYEQYF. In DNA form, the CDR3 reads TGTGCCAGCAGCCAAGACCCCAAAGGGTACGAGCAGTACTTC.

This chain uses TRBV29-1 with TRBJ2-7; no clear D gene. The CDR3 spans 14 residues. V lost 5 bases and J lost 2, with 16 bases in between. Germline loops: CDR1 SQVTM, CDR2 ANQGSEA. The CDR3 sequence: CSVRDSDGPYEQYF. CDR3 nucleotides: TGCAGCGTTCGCGACTCCGATGGGCCCTACGAGCAGTACTTC.

This clonotype was seen a handful of times. The gene calls are TRBV14 and TRBJ2-7, with D possibly matching TRBD1 (6 bases). Germline V gene sequence: CDR1 SGHDN, CDR2 FVKESK. The CDR3 has 16 residues. The germline V and J ends were trimmed by 1 base and 6 bases, with 19 bases remaining between them. CDR3 in DNA: TGTGCCAGCAGCCAAGGCCAAATTCATCAGGGGTTCGAGCAGTACTTC. It translates to CASSQGQIHQGFEQYF.

In its sample, this clonotype was seen many times. The rearrangement uses TRBV7-8 and TRBJ1-4, with D tentatively TRBD1 (5 bases). The ends were cut back, 6 bases at V and 4 bases at J, with 18 bases in the middle. Germline CDR1 reads SGHVS; CDR2 reads FQNEAQ. The CDR3 sequence is 16 residues long. DNA of the CDR3: TGTGCCAGCAGTTATACCTGGGACCGCAGTAATGAAAAACTGTTTTTT. Its translation is CASSYTWDRSNEKLFF.

This clonotype was detected ten times or more. The V gene is TRBV7-2, the J gene TRBJ2-1, with D possibly matching TRBD2 (5 bases). V was clipped by 5 bases and J by 2 bases, with 16 bases between them. The length of the CDR3 is 16 residues. Germline lookup yields CDR1 SGHTA and CDR2 FQGNSA. CDR3 in DNA: TGTGCCAGCAGCCCGGGGTTTGCGAGGCCCTACAATGAGCAGTTCTTC. This codes for CASSPGFARPYNEQFF.

This clonotype was observed many times. The chain joins TRBV6-1 to TRBJ1-3; perhaps TRBD1 as D (6 bases). The ends were cut back, 1 base at V and 4 bases at J, with 14 bases in the middle. CDR3 length: 16 residues. Germline V gene sequence: CDR1 MNHNS, CDR2 SASEGT. CDR3 in DNA: TGTGCCAGCAGTGAAGTGGATATGGACAGAGGAAACACCATATATTTT. Amino acids: CASSEVDMDRGNTIYF.

This clonotype was detected ten times or more. The J gene is TRBJ1-1, the V gene TRBV7-9; no definite D call. The CDR3 is 15 residues long. Trimming cost V 5 bases and J 0 bases, with 13 bases left between them. CDR1 is SEHNR, CDR2 FQNEAQ, per germline (reference sequence). The CDR3 sequence: CASSPWGKMNTEAFF. Written as DNA, the CDR3 is TGTGCCAGCAGCCCGTGGGGTAAAATGAACACTGAAGCTTTCTTT.

The chain couples TRBV7-6 to TRBJ1-6; TRBD1 agrees at 7 bases. The junction had 5 bases not matched to a gene; V was cut back by 3 bases and J by 0 bases. This CDR3 is built from 17 residues. The germline V gene has CDR1 SGHVS and CDR2 FNYEAQ. The DNA for the CDR3 is TGTGCCAGCAGCTTGGGGACAGAGAGCTCCTATAATTCACCCCTCCACTTT. Its translation is CASSLGTESSYNSPLHF.

V and J are TRBV28 and TRBJ1-1; D call uncertain. Germline CDR1 and CDR2: MDHEN and SYDVKM. V was pared by 0 bases and J by 6 bases, with 14 bases between. The CDR3 loop spans 15 amino acids. CDR3 coding DNA: TGTGCCAGCAGTTTATGGGGCACGACGCAATCTGAAGCTTTCTTT. This sequence encodes CASSLWGTTQSEAFF.

A few counts support this clonotype. This chain joins TRBV20-1 and TRBJ2-1, with a possible D match to TRBD2 (6 bases). Between the trimmed V and J ends, which lost 7 bases and 6 bases, there was a span of 10 bases. The CDR3 loop spans 11 amino acids. Germline values: CDR1 DFQATT, CDR2 SNEGSKA (reference sequence). Here the CDR3 DNA reads TGCAGTGTACTAGCTGTCAATGAGCAGTTCTTC. This codes for CSVLAVNEQFF.

The J gene is TRBJ2-7, the V gene TRBV4-3, with TRBD1 identical over 7 bases. With 3 bases clipped from V and 2 bases from J, the junction kept 4 bases outside the gene matches. Germline V gene sequence: CDR1 LGHNA, CDR2 YSLEER. The CDR3 length is 14 residues. The CDR3 DNA reads as TGCGCCAGCAGCCAGGGACAGCAGACCTACGAGCAGTACTTC. Translation: CASSQGQQTYEQYF.

The chain uses TRBV9 and TRBJ2-7, with D tentatively TRBD1 (5 bases). Trimming took 4 bases from V and 2 from J, leaving 22 bases between them. Germline V gene sequence: CDR1 SGDLS, CDR2 YYNGEE. The CDR3 is 17 residues long. The CDR3 DNA reads TGTGCCAGCAGCTCAGGGCCCCCGTCCCAGGTGGCCTACGAGCAGTACTTC. This codes for CASSSGPPSQVAYEQYF.

This clonotype showed up many times. The V call is TRBV5-1, the J call TRBJ2-1; D gene uncertain. CDR1 is SGHRS, CDR2 YFSETQ, per germline. CDR3 length equals 15 residues. V was cut by 3 bases and J by 5 bases, with 15 bases left in between. The CDR3 region has the DNA TGCGCCAGCAGCTATCATACCAACCAAAACAATGAGCAGTTCTTC. Protein product: CASSYHTNQNNEQFF.

This rearrangement joins TRBV12-3 or TRBV12-4 to TRBJ1-6, with D hard to call. V was clipped by 1 base and J by 5 bases, with 15 bases between them. CDR3 length equals 17 residues. The CDR3 loop reads CASSLGEKFVHNSPLHF. The CDR3 nucleotides are TGTGCCAGCAGTTTAGGGGAAAAATTTGTACATAATTCACCCCTCCACTTT.

The J gene is TRBJ2-2, the V gene TRBV6-4; weak D call: TRBD2 (6 bases). CDR1 and CDR2 from the germline V gene are MRHNA and SNTAGT. This CDR3 spans 14 amino acids. Deletions cut 2 bases from V and 10 bases from J, with 14 bases between. CDR3 sequence: CASSDTGLPKELFF. Here the CDR3 DNA reads TGTGCCAGCAGTGACACGGGACTCCCGAAGGAGCTGTTTTTT.

The sample holds a few counts of this clonotype. The V and J genes are TRBV6-2 or TRBV6-3 and TRBJ2-1, with unresolved D. From germline, CDR1 is MNHEY and CDR2 SVGEGT. V was shortened by 4 bases and J by 1 base, with 14 bases between the two germline ends. This CDR3 is built from 16 residues. The CDR3 protein is CASSSLDYRSYNEQFF. Written as DNA, the CDR3 is TGTGCCAGCAGTTCCTTAGATTATCGATCCTACAATGAGCAGTTCTTC.

This clonotype has only a few counts. The V call is TRBV7-9, the J call TRBJ1-5; 10 bases fit TRBD1. CDR1 is SEHNR and CDR2 is FQNEAQ in the germline V gene (reference sequence). This CDR3 is built from 16 residues. With V trimmed by 2 bases and J by 0 bases, 1 base remained unmatched. In nucleotides, the CDR3 is TGTGCCAGCAGCTTACGGGACAGGGGTAGCAATCAGCCCCAGCATTTT. Residues: CASSLRDRGSNQPQHF.